This is a list of T cell receptor beta chains from one sample in a study of T cell responses to AZD1222 COVID-19 vaccine. Sequencing used immunoSEQ multiplex PCR; TCRdb keeps in-frame clones, though not all of them. The sample contains over 90,000 clones, 90% of which appear only once. This material consisted of peripheral blood, taken on day 0 of AZD1222 vaccination. These TCRs come from an adult in good health. Both conserved end residues are part of each CDR3. Fields, in order: clone size, J gene, V gene, D gene, CDR3 DNA, CDR3 protein. D genes are given only for firm matches. A clone size is listed for some rows: how often the clone was seen (once, few, many), or a class if it is expanded.

clone_size: NA; j_call: TRBJ2-5; v_call: TRBV7-9; d_call: TRBD2; cdr3_nt: TGTGCCAGCAGCTTAGTCCCTAGCGGGGGGCTGGGAGAGACCCAGTACTTC; cdr3_aa: CASSLVPSGGLGETQYF
clone_size: few; j_call: TRBJ2-1; v_call: TRBV4-2; d_call: TRBD2; cdr3_nt: TGTGCCAGCAGCCAAAAACTCGATGCGGGGGGTCGGGAGCAGTTCTTC; cdr3_aa: CASSQKLDAGGREQFF
clone_size: NA; j_call: TRBJ2-7; v_call: TRBV2; d_call: TRBD2; cdr3_nt: TGTGCCAGCACTGGGGCTAGCGGGATTGCCTACGAGCAGTACTTC; cdr3_aa: CASTGASGIAYEQYF
clone_size: NA; j_call: TRBJ1-5; v_call: TRBV27; d_call: NA; cdr3_nt: TGTGCCAGCAGTCAGGGGAGCAATCAGCCCCAGCATTTT; cdr3_aa: CASSQGSNQPQHF
clone_size: NA; j_call: TRBJ1-1; v_call: TRBV6-5; d_call: NA; cdr3_nt: TGTGCCAGCAGTTACACCGCGGCTTACACTGAAGCTTTCTTT; cdr3_aa: CASSYTAAYTEAFF
clone_size: NA; j_call: TRBJ2-1; v_call: TRBV5-4; d_call: NA; cdr3_nt: TGTGCCAGCAGCTCGCAATACAATGAGCAGTTCTTC; cdr3_aa: CASSSQYNEQFF
clone_size: NA; j_call: TRBJ1-5; v_call: TRBV27; d_call: NA; cdr3_nt: TGTGCCAGCAGTGTACAGGGTTGGGCCAATCAGCCCCAGCATTTT; cdr3_aa: CASSVQGWANQPQHF
clone_size: NA; j_call: TRBJ2-2; v_call: TRBV5-1; d_call: NA; cdr3_nt: TGCGCCAGCAACGGAAGGGGTGGGACCGGGGAGCTGTTTTTT; cdr3_aa: CASNGRGGTGELFF
clone_size: NA; j_call: TRBJ2-7; v_call: TRBV30; d_call: NA; cdr3_nt: TGTGCCTGGAAAGGGAAAGGACCACCTCGCGAGCAGTACTTC; cdr3_aa: CAWKGKGPPREQYF
clone_size: NA; j_call: TRBJ1-1; v_call: TRBV24-1; d_call: TRBD1; cdr3_nt: TGTGCCACCAGTGATCGTAGGGAGGACAGGCCTTTTTTT; cdr3_aa: CATSDRREDRPFF